The clone carrying this TCR beta chain was seen many times. This entry is derived from a study of early T cells in non-severe SARS-CoV-2 infection. The CDR3 loop spans 16 amino acids. The germline gives CDR1 MNHEY, CDR2 SVGEGT. Deletions cut 3 bases from V and 4 bases from J, with 19 bases between. TCRdb re-analysed the 5' RACE reads in MiXCR, keeping a single row per CDR3 protein. The table lists about 60,000 distinct CDR3 sequences, 8.5% to 10% of them singletons. This clonotype originated in an adult who was a healthcare worker with PCR-confirmed SARS-CoV-2 infection or an uninfected control (not recorded which). The sample taken for sequencing was whole blood. The J gene is TRBJ2-7, the V gene TRBV6-2 or TRBV6-3, with D perhaps being TRBD1 or TRBD2 (5 bases each). The CDR3 bases are TGTGCCAGCAGTTATGACGGGACCGGGTTTAATTACGAGCAGTACTTC. This codes for CASSYDGTGFNYEQYF.